A selection of T cell receptor beta chains follows, all from one sample in a study of preoperative IRX-2 immunotherapy in early breast cancer. TCRdb's copy holds only in-frame clones and misses some; the assay was immunoSEQ multiplex PCR. The sample has approximately 26,000 clones; about 75% are singletons. The specimen was lymph node tissue, collected after IRX-2 immunotherapy. The receptors originated from a human donor with breast cancer. The CDR3 runs from the conserved cysteine through the conserved F or W. Each record gives: J gene, V gene, clone size, D gene, CDR3 DNA, CDR3 protein. D genes are given only for firm matches. Only part of the rows carry a size: once, few, many, or a class if the clone is expanded.

TRBJ2-6 TRBV7-6 . . TGTGCCAGCAGAGCGCCCGGGACGGAAGTCTCTGGGGCCAACGTCCTGACTTTC CASRAPGTEVSGANVLTF
TRBJ2-7 TRBV10-3 . TRBD1 TGTGCCATCAGTGAGTCGGAAGGACAGGGGAGCTCCTACGAGCAGTACTTC CAISESEGQGSSYEQYF
TRBJ2-2 TRBV6-8 . TRBD2 TGTGCCAGCAGTTTCCCTATCTCGCGGGGGGCGGATTTTTACGCCGGGGAGCTGTTTTTT CASSFPISRGADFYAGELFF
TRBJ2-1 TRBV28 . TRBD2 TGTGCCAGCAACTTAGGCGGAGCGGGAGGTCGTGAGCAGTTCTTC CASNLGGAGGREQFF
TRBJ2-1 TRBV11-3 few . TGTGCCAGCAGCTTGGCCGGGAGTAACAATGAGCAGTTCTTC CASSLAGSNNEQFF
TRBJ2-5 TRBV23-1 . . TGCGCCAGCAGCTTGGAGGTAGAAGAGACCCAGTACTTC CASSLEVEETQYF
TRBJ2-2 TRBV11-3 medium-sized TRBD1 TGTGCCAGCAGCTTAGAACCCCTGACAGGGATGAACACCGGGGAGCTGTTTTTT CASSLEPLTGMNTGELFF
TRBJ2-1 TRBV28 . . TGTGCCAGCAGTTTCGGGAATCGGTGGGGTGGGAGAGATCAGTTCTTC CASSFGNRWGGRDQFF
TRBJ1-3 TRBV25-1 . TRBD1 TGTGCCAGCAGTGAATTAGACAGGGAAAACACCATATATTTT CASSELDRENTIYF
TRBJ2-7 TRBV11-3 . TRBD1 TGTGCCAGCAGCTCCGCCGGACAGGGGGTCAACGAGCAGTACTTC CASSSAGQGVNEQYF
TRBJ2-7 TRBV11-3 . . TGTGCCAGCAGCTTGGGGATCAACGGCTACGAGCAGTACTTC CASSLGINGYEQYF
TRBJ2-2 TRBV6-8 few TRBD1 TGTGCCAGCAGTTACGGGACAGTTGCCACCGGGGAGCTGTTTTTT CASSYGTVATGELFF
TRBJ2-1 TRBV7-1 once TRBD2 TGTGCCAGCAGCTTTGGGGCGGGGACTAGCGGGATCCATGAGCAGTTCTTC CASSFGAGTSGIHEQFF
TRBJ2-7 TRBV6-8 . . TGTGCCAGCAGGAAAGGTGGGGATTTTTACGAGCAGTACTTC CASRKGGDFYEQYF
TRBJ1-1 TRBV7-6 . . TGTGCCAGCAGCCTGGACATGCGGAACACTGAAGCTTTCTTT CASSLDMRNTEAFF
TRBJ1-4 TRBV11-3 . . TGTGCCAGCAGCTTACTTCCCCTGACAGATAATGAAAAACTGTTTTTT CASSLLPLTDNEKLFF
TRBJ1-4 TRBV7-6 . . TGTGCCAGCAGCTTAGCACAGGGCGGGGAAAAACTGTTTTTT CASSLAQGGEKLFF
TRBJ2-2 TRBV5-1 . TRBD1 TGCGCCAGCAGCCTTGGACAGGGACAGAACACCGGGGAGCTGTTTTTT CASSLGQGQNTGELFF
TRBJ2-1 TRBV12-5 . TRBD2 TGTGCCACCGAGGGGACTAGCGGGAGGGCCCTTGAGCAGTTCTTC CATEGTSGRALEQFF
TRBJ1-5 TRBV19 . . TGTGCCAGTAGTATAAAAATGGGCAATCAGCCCCAGCATTTT CASSIKMGNQPQHF